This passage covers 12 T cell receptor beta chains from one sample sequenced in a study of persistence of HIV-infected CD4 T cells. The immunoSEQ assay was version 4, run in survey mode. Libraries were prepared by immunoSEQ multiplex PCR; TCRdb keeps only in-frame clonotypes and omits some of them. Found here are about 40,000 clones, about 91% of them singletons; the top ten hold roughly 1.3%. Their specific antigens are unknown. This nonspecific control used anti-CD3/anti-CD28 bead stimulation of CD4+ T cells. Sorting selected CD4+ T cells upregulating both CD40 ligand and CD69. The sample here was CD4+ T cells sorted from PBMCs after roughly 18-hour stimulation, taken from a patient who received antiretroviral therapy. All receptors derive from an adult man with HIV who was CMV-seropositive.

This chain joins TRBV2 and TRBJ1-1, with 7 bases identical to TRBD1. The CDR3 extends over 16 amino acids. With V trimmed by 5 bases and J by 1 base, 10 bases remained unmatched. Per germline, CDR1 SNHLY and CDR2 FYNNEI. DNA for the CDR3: TGTGCCAGCAGTCGCAGGACAGGAGGGTCGAACACTGAAGCTTTCTTT. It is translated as CASSRRTGGSNTEAFF. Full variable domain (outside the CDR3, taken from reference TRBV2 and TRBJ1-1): EPEVTQTPSHQVTQMGQEVILRCVPISNHLYFYWYRQILGQKVEFLVSFYNNEISEKSEIFDDQFSVERPDGSNFTLKIRSTKLEDSAMYFCASSRRTGGSNTEAFFGQGTRLTVV.

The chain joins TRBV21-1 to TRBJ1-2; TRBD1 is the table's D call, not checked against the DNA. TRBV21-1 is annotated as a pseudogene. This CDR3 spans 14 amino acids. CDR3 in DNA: TGTGCCAGCAGCAAAGCAGGGGTCTGGTATGGCTACACCTTC. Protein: CASSKAGVWYGYTF.

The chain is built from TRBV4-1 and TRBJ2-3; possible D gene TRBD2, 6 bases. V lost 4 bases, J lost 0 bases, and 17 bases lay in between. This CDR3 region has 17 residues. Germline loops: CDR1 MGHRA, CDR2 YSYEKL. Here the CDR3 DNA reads TGCGCCAGCAGCCGCCGCTCTAGCGCCCTTAGCACAGATACGCAGTATTTT. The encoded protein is CASSRRSSALSTDTQYF.

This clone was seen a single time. CDR3 sequence (DNA): TGCAGTGGGGGAGGGGGCGCGAGGCTTACAGATACGCAGTATTTT. This encodes CSGGGGARLTDTQYF. The chain combines TRBV29-1 with TRBJ2-3; D possibly matches TRBD1 or TRBD2 (7 bases each). CDR1 SQVTM and CDR2 ANQGSEA come from the germline V gene. This CDR3 has 15 amino acids.

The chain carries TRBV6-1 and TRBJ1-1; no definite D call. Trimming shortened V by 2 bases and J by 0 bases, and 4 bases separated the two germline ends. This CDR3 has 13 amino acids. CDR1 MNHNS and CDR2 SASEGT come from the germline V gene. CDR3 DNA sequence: TGTGCCAGCAGTGAACAGCTGAACACTGAAGCTTTCTTT. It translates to CASSEQLNTEAFF.

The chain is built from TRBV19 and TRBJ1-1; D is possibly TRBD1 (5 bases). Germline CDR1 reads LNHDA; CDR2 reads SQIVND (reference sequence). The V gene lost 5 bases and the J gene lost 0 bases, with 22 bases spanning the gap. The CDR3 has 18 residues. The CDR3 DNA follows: TGTGCCAGTAGTCCCTCCGGGACCGCGGTTAACATGAACACTGAAGCTTTCTTT. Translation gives CASSPSGTAVNMNTEAFF. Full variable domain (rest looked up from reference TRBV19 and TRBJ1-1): DGGITQSPKYLFRKEGQNVTLSCEQNLNHDAMYWYRQDPGQGLRLIYYSQIVNDFQKGDIAEGYSVSREKKESFPLTVTSAQKNPTAFYLCASSPSGTAVNMNTEAFFGQGTRLTVV.

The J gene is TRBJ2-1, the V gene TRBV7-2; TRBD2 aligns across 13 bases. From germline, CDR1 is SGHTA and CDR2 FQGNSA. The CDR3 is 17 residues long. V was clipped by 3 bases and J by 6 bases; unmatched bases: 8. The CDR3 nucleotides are TGTGCCAGCAGCTTTATCGGGACTAGCGGGATGCGCAATGAGCAGTTCTTC. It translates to CASSFIGTSGMRNEQFF.

The chain's CDR3 is CASSLDSGGNQPQHF. The DNA of the CDR3 is TGTGCCAGCAGCTTAGACTCAGGGGGGAATCAGCCCCAGCATTTT. The gene calls are TRBV7-2 and TRBJ1-5; TRBD1 aligns across 7 bases. Germline CDR1 is SGHTA and CDR2 is FQGNSA. J was trimmed by 4 bases and V by 1 base; bases with no gene match: 4. This CDR3 region has 15 residues. Together with reference TRBV7-2 and TRBJ1-5, the CDR3 gives the full variable domain: GAGVSQSPSNKVTEKGKDVELRCDPISGHTALYWYRQSLGQGLEFLIYFQGNSAPDKSGLPSDRFSAERTGGSVSTLTIQRTQQEDSAVYLCASSLDSGGNQPQHFGDGTRLSIL.

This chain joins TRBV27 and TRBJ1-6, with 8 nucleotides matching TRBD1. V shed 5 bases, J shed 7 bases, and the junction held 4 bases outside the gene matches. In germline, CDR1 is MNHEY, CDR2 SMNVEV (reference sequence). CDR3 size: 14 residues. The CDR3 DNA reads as TGTGCCAGCAGTCCCCGGACAGGGAATTCACCCCTCCACTTT. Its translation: CASSPRTGNSPLHF.

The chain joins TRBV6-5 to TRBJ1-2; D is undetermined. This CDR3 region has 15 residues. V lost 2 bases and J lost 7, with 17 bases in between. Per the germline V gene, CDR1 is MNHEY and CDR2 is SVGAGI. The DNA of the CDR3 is TGTGCCAGCAGTTACGAAATCGCAGGAAAGGGTGGCTACACCTTC. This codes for CASSYEIAGKGGYTF.

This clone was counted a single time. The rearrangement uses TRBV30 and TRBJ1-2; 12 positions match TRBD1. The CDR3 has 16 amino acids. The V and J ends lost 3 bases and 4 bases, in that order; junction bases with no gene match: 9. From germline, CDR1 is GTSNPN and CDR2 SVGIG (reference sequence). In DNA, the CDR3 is TGTGCCTGGAGAAGGGACAGGGGGCAGAACTCCTATGGCTACACCTTC. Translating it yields CAWRRDRGQNSYGYTF.

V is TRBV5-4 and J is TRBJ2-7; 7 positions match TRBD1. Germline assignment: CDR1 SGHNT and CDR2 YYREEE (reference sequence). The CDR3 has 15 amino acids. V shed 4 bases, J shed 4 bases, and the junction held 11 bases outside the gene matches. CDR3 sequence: CASSLGTVKRYEQYF. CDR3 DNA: TGTGCCAGCAGCCTAGGGACAGTTAAAAGGTACGAGCAGTACTTC. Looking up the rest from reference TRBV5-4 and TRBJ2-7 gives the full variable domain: ETGVTQSPTHLIKTRGQQVTLRCSSQSGHNTVSWYQQALGQGPQFIFQYYREEENGRGNFPPRFSGLQFPNYSSELNVNALELDDSALYLCASSLGTVKRYEQYFGPGTRLTVT.